This TCR beta chain was observed in a study of cytomegalovirus exposure and HLA in healthy donors. Regarding the study as a whole: Later on, analysis showed that most CMV-associated TCR beta chains appeared to be HLA-restricted.

A multiplex PCR was run with 60 Vbeta primers and 13 Jbeta primers. Produced via immunoSEQ multiplex PCR; TCRdb's table is partial and in-frame only. Of over 150,000 clones in the sample, approximately 72% were seen once. Trimming took 4 bases from V and 2 from J; bases not matched to a gene: 4. Germline CDR1 and CDR2: SGHVS and FQNEAQ. The CDR3 has 14 residues. On this clone itself: The antigen is not known.

V usage is TRBV7-8 and J usage is TRBJ2-5; the match to TRBD1 covers 7 bases. This clonotype originated in a man in his forties or fifties in good health and CMV-seronegative. The sequenced sample was PBMCs. This chain's CDR3 is CASSSRTGQETQYF. The CDR3 DNA sequence: TGTGCCAGCAGCTCGAGGACAGGTCAAGAGACCCAGTACTTC.